A single sample is the source of the 19 T cell receptor beta chains below, sequenced in a study of blood T cell repertoires in COVID-19. Clones were sequenced by immunoSEQ multiplex PCR, and TCRdb holds only the in-frame ones, with some missing. In the table there are 100,000 to 150,000 clones, more than 60% of which are singletons. Sequencing input: peripheral blood. The source is a woman in her sixties or seventies with acute or convalescent COVID-19.

Many counts were recorded for this clone. This chain connects TRBV6-5 to TRBJ1-3; 8 bases line up with TRBD1. The CDR3 runs to 15 residues. V was pared by 0 bases and J by 2 bases, with 0 bases of the junction left unmatched. Looked up from germline, CDR1 is MNHEY and CDR2 is SVGAGI. The CDR3 nucleotides are TGTGCCAGCAGTTACTCGACAGGGGCTGGAAACACCATATATTTT. Its translation is CASSYSTGAGNTIYF.

The rearrangement joins TRBV7-6 to TRBJ2-2; 13 bases are a match to TRBD2. Germline-derived CDR1 and CDR2 are SGHVS and FNYEAQ. The CDR3 covers 17 residues. The V segment lost 0 bases and the J segment 7 bases; nucleotides outside the gene matches: 5. The CDR3 DNA sequence: TGTGCCAGCAGCTTAGCTCCGGGACTAGCGGGACACGGGGAGCTGTTTTTT. It encodes CASSLAPGLAGHGELFF.

This chain joins TRBV2 and TRBJ2-7, with 9 bases matching TRBD1. Germline CDR1 is SNHLY and CDR2 is FYNNEI. The CDR3 is 14 residues long. V lost 7 bases and J lost 3; bases outside the gene matches: 7. CDR3 nucleotide sequence: TGTGCCAGCACCCCCCGGGACAGGGACTACGAGCAGTACTTC. It translates to CASTPRDRDYEQYF.

V and J are TRBV6-1 and TRBJ1-1; weak D call: TRBD1 (5 bases). Germline CDR1 and CDR2: MNHNS and SASEGT. Trimming cost V 1 base and J 1 base, with 10 bases left between them. CDR3 length equals 15 residues. The CDR3 DNA reads TGTGCCAGCAGTGAAGGCTACGACAGGAACACTGAAGCTTTCTTT. This encodes CASSEGYDRNTEAFF.

The chain employs TRBV5-5 and TRBJ1-3; D gene unclear. V was pared by 1 base and J by 4 bases, with 6 bases between. Per the germline V gene, CDR1 is SGHKS and CDR2 is YYEKEE (reference sequence). The CDR3 extends over 13 amino acids. The CDR3 DNA sequence: TGTGCCAGCAGCTTGTCGGTAGGAAACACCATATATTTT. Translating gives CASSLSVGNTIYF.

V and J are TRBV28 and TRBJ2-7, with D possibly TRBD1 on 6 matching bases. Between the trimmed V and J ends, which lost 8 bases and 2 bases, there was a span of 10 bases. The germline CDR1 and CDR2 sequences are MDHEN and SYDVKM. The CDR3 has 12 amino acids. In nucleotides, the CDR3 is TGTGCCAGCGGAACAGGGCCCTACGAGCAGTACTTC. Its protein product is CASGTGPYEQYF.

This clone came up once. The chain couples TRBV5-1 to TRBJ2-1; 7 positions agree with TRBD1. The CDR3 length is 15 residues. Per germline, CDR1 SGHRS and CDR2 YFSETQ. J gave up 7 bases and V 4 bases, and 11 bases lay outside the gene matches. CDR3 DNA: TGCGCCAGCAGCAAAAGACAGGGTGGGGCAAATGAGCAGTTCTTC. This encodes CASSKRQGGANEQFF.

The V and J genes are TRBV4-2 and TRBJ2-2; D is possibly TRBD1 (6 bases). The CDR3 covers 14 residues. Germline V CDR1 and CDR2: LGHNA, YNFKEQ. V lost 3 bases and J 7 bases, leaving 12 bases between the germline ends. The CDR3 region has the DNA TGTGCCAGCAGCCAGGGGGACATCGGCGGGGAGCTGTTTTTT. It encodes CASSQGDIGGELFF.

The J gene is TRBJ2-3, the V gene TRBV6-5; D ambiguous. V was cut by 1 base and J by 2 bases, with 10 bases left in between. The length of the CDR3 is 15 residues. Germline V gene lookup returns CDR1 MNHEY and CDR2 SVGAGI. DNA for the CDR3: TGTGCCAGCAGTTACTTCCGAGGATTCACAGATACGCAGTATTTT. Translated: CASSYFRGFTDTQYF.

The rearrangement links TRBV6-5 to TRBJ2-3; tentatively, D is TRBD1 (5 bases). The CDR3 extends over 12 amino acids. V was pared by 8 bases and J by 5 bases, with 11 bases between. Germline CDR1 is MNHEY and CDR2 is SVGAGI. The chain's CDR3 is CASQGAEDTQYF. DNA of the CDR3: TGTGCCAGCCAAGGGGCGGAAGATACGCAGTATTTT.

This clone has ten or more counts. The rearrangement uses TRBV6-6 and TRBJ1-2; D is possibly TRBD1 (6 bases). Germline V gives CDR1 MNHNY, CDR2 SVGAGI (reference sequence). The CDR3 contains 14 residues. V was trimmed by 2 bases and J by 4 bases, leaving 11 bases between them. Here the CDR3 reads CASSYAGEGYGYTF. The CDR3 region has the DNA TGTGCCAGCAGTTACGCAGGGGAAGGCTATGGCTACACCTTC.

V and J are TRBV30 and TRBJ2-7; 9 nucleotides agree with TRBD1. Germline lookup yields CDR1 GTSNPN and CDR2 SVGIG (reference sequence). CDR3 length: 15 residues. V shed 0 bases and J 1 base; nucleotides not matched to a gene: 4. CDR3 sequence: CAWSVGTGISYEQYF. CDR3 in DNA: TGTGCCTGGAGTGTAGGGACAGGGATTTCCTACGAGCAGTACTTC.

This CDR3 reads CASSYSDSGANVLTF. CDR3 nucleotide sequence: TGTGCCAGCAGTTACTCAGATAGTGGGGCCAACGTCCTGACTTTC. V gene TRBV6-6 combines with J gene TRBJ2-6; unclear D gene. CDR3 size: 15 residues. V dropped 0 bases and J dropped 3 bases, with 6 bases sitting between them. Germline V gene sequence: CDR1 MNHNY, CDR2 SVGAGI (reference sequence).

V gene TRBV6-5 combines with J gene TRBJ2-4; D might be TRBD2 (5 bases). CDR3 length: 15 residues. V was clipped by 5 bases and J by 0 bases, with 11 bases between them. Germline V CDR1 and CDR2: MNHEY, SVGAGI. CDR3 DNA: TGTGCCAGCAGTCCCCGTGGGAGAGCCAAAAACATTCAGTACTTC. Translated, it gives CASSPRGRAKNIQYF.

This chain joins TRBV20-1 and TRBJ2-5, with D unresolved. The CDR3 runs to 11 residues. Trimming shortened V by 6 bases and J by 5 bases, and 10 bases separated the two germline ends. Per germline, CDR1 DFQATT and CDR2 SNEGSKA (reference sequence). The CDR3 sequence is CSAPRSETQYF. The CDR3 DNA is TGCAGTGCCCCGAGGTCGGAGACCCAGTACTTC.

The chain joins TRBV3-1 (or the pseudogene TRBV3-2) to TRBJ2-1, with 8 positions matching TRBD2. From germline, CDR1 is LGHDT and CDR2 YNNKEL (reference sequence). CDR3 length: 15 amino acids. The V gene end was trimmed by 1 base and the J gene end by 6 bases; junction bases not matched to a gene: 5. Here the CDR3 reads CASSQGTSRPNEQFF. CDR3 coding DNA: TGTGCCAGCAGCCAAGGGACTAGCCGCCCCAATGAGCAGTTCTTC.

The gene calls are TRBV28 and TRBJ1-5, with D possibly being TRBD1 (5 bases). V lost 6 bases and J lost 4, with 16 bases in between. Germline loops: CDR1 MDHEN, CDR2 SYDVKM. The CDR3 runs 15 residues. The CDR3 loop reads CASSPGWGGNQPQHF. The CDR3 DNA follows: TGTGCCAGCAGCCCCGGATGGGGGGGGAATCAGCCCCAGCATTTT.

This clone was counted between two and nine times. The chain joins TRBV30 to TRBJ2-7; the match to TRBD2 covers 10 bases. The CDR3 is 13 residues long. V shed 8 bases and J 1 base; nucleotides not matched to a gene: 5. Germline V CDR1 and CDR2: GTSNPN, SVGIG (reference sequence). For the CDR3, the DNA is TGTGCCAGAAGGACTAGCGGTTCCTACGAGCAGTACTTC. Its protein product is CARRTSGSYEQYF. The entire variable domain, with the rest obtained from reference TRBV30 and TRBJ2-7, is as follows: SQTIHQWPATLVQPVGSPLSLECTVEGTSNPNLYWYRQAAGRGLQLLFYSVGIGQISSEVPQNLSASRPQDRQFILSSKKLLLSDSGFYLCARRTSGSYEQYFGPGTRLTVT.

The gene calls are TRBV2 and TRBJ1-2; 9 bases line up with TRBD1. The V and J ends lost 7 bases and 8 bases, in that order; junction bases with no gene match: 14. CDR1 and CDR2 from the germline V gene are SNHLY and FYNNEI. CDR3 length equals 15 residues. The CDR3 coding sequence is TGTGCCAGCACCAAAAGAAGAACAGGGGGCGAGGGCTACACCTTC. As protein: CASTKRRTGGEGYTF.